This T cell receptor (beta chain) was recovered during a study of blood T cell repertoires in COVID-19 (dated by TCRdb to the early 2020s). As for the study more broadly: Samples from collaborators originated in the United States, Italy and Spain and spanned both the acute and convalescent phases of COVID-19. The prospective study material was composed of cDNA or gDNA derived from T cells, B-cell-depleted T cells, or PBMCs. Subjects who had been exposed to COVID-19, were actively infected with it, or had recovered from it provided the deeply sampled blood TCRbeta repertoires that made up the dataset. The repertoires were released in a freely available public database meant as a resource for research on the immune response to SARS-CoV-2. Samples were obtained from the ongoing ImmuneRACE study (first 160 participants) and from 1,200 or so subjects provided by 6 global collaborators. The sample metadata nearly always contained a de-identified subject ID, COVID-19 status, age in years and sex. Where available, HLA class I and class II types were taken from metadata supplied by the sample provider and were not determined by assay-based typing. The study at large found these results: How much clinical and demographic metadata was included differed by source and by participant, and the metadata was provided uncurated.

The immunoSEQ Assay, a bias-controlled multiplex PCR, was used to amplify TCRbeta CDR3 regions from genomic DNA. Under the source paper's analysis protocol: Within the assay, amplification of reference gene primers was used to estimate how many nucleated cells each sample contained. To quantify the absolute abundance of each unique TCRbeta CDR3 rearrangement, sequence reads were collapsed and filtered. For each sample, productive Simpson clonality was calculated by taking the square root of Simpson's diversity index across productive rearrangements. Entries here come from immuneACCESS through TCRdb and include only in-frame sequences with V and J called. Some clones fail to appear in such tables; in the studies checked, an unresolved V gene covers under half of the shortfall, and the cause of the remainder is unknown. The V and J calls and clone size were taken over from that table, and D and trimming were inferred from the DNA. Within this sample are about 280,000 clones, with roughly 89% of them counted one time only. 6% of the sample belongs to the ten largest clones.

CDR1 and CDR2, looked up from the germline V gene, are SNHLY and FYNNEI. Including the terminal cysteine and phenylalanine, the CDR3 comprises 14 residues. Only the CDR3 DNA is retained, 42 bases long and in frame from the first base. The junction shows trimming of 3 bases on V and 4 bases on J, plus 10 bases between the germline ends. Participants in the prospective study were enrolled through a virtual design, were aged 18 to 89 years, and lived in under 25 United States geographic areas. In the prospective study, participants were assigned to cohorts based on the clinical history participants reported in a screening survey and a study questionnaire. ImmuneRACE Cohort 3 recovered participants were defined by two consecutive negative NP/OP PCR tests, healthcare professional clearance, or symptom resolution. In the prospective study, whole blood, serum and a nasopharyngeal or oropharyngeal swab were collected from each participant by mobile phlebotomists. Prospective study participants could optionally give additional blood draws and questionnaires over an approximately 2-month period. Before DNA extraction, prospective study blood samples were shipped either frozen or at room temperature.

To note about this clone: Its antigen target is currently unknown. The record has no base qualities; no much larger clone is one base away.

The TCR sequence derives from a woman between 35 and 50 years old who had recovered from COVID-19. The sequencing input was PBMCs or T cells enriched from blood (not recorded which). The rearrangement combines TRBV2 with TRBJ1-5; a confident D gene designation cannot be given. The CDR3 region reads CASSDRSINQPQHF. The DNA sequence follows: TGTGCCAGCAGTGATAGAAGCATTAATCAGCCCCAGCATTTT.